This T cell receptor (beta chain) appears in the sequencing data of a study of shared clonotypes between healthy human individuals (dated by TCRdb to 2020 to 2021). Describing the broader study: A couple of women and a few men aged 18 to 49 years were included in the cohort. For each donor, three plates each were used for CD4 naive and CD4 memory, two plates were used for CD8 naive, and one plate was used for CD8 memory. The study deeply sequenced blood TCR repertoires of about 5 healthy adults to estimate repertoire size and the extent of clonotype sharing between individuals. To increase sequencing depth and limit assay-specific biases, different laboratories used diverse techniques to prepare libraries and sequence TCR repertoires. Leukapheresis yielded between about 0.9 and 9 billion PBMCs per donor. On the study overall, not on this receptor specifically: The genetic and exposure-history diversity represented was limited by the small number of donors. Even with the large sequencing depth, rarefaction of the sorted-subset datasets indicated that sequencing was incomplete. Naive subsets generally had larger estimated clonotype richness than memory subsets did. When four donors were compared, the shared fraction of clonotypes was around 5.1% for naive CD4, around 3.6% for naive CD8, 2% to 2.5% for memory CD4, and 0.4% for memory CD8. Based on pairwise subsampling, the degree of clonotype sharing among donors was expected to be affected by sequencing depth. Only blood was sampled, and tissue TCR repertoires likely differ from those in blood. Compared with non-shared clonotypes, the clonotypes found in all four sorted-subset donors had higher generation probabilities.

As regards this clone: Its antigen specificity is not known. It has no much larger one-base neighbor in the sample; base qualities were not kept.

CDR1 and CDR2 are read off the germline V gene (reference sequence) as GTSNPN and SVGIG. V loses 1 base at its end and J loses 3 bases; junction bases beyond the gene matches: 6. Spanning cysteine to phenylalanine, the CDR3 consists of 15 amino acids. The CDR3 DNA has 45 bases and is translated from base 1. The donors were healthy, HIV-negative adults with no recently reported acute infections or vaccinations. Every donor was a Caucasian adult living in Nashville, Tennessee, USA. CD4+ T cells were enriched by magnetic negative selection; naive cells were then positively selected on CD45RA, and the negative fraction formed the memory subset. After blood collection by leukapheresis, PBMCs were isolated using Ficoll-Histopaque density gradient centrifugation and then cryopreserved in the vapor phase of liquid nitrogen. Analytical flow cytometry was used to check the purity and quantity of each magnetically sorted T cell population. Each sorted fraction had its genomic DNA isolated and then quantified by UV absorbance on a Nanodrop 2000c.

Using the deep immunoSEQ assay, multiplex PCR amplified TCR CDR3 regions from genomic DNA. For each cell subset, the extracted genomic DNA was distributed evenly across all wells of several immunoSEQ 96-well plates, and each plate served as one replicate. Each replicate PCR for sorted subsets received 150 to 250 ng genomic DNA, equal to about 30,000 T cell genomes. Purified libraries were quantified with a Qubit 3.0 fluorometer, sized on a Bioanalyzer 2100, and re-quantified with the KAPA Library Quantification kit. Every immunoSEQ 96-well plate was sequenced on a separate single-read 150-cycle Illumina NextSeq 550 flow cell. Under the source paper's analysis protocol: Because only junctional sequences without quality scores were contained in the immunoSEQ output, filtering matching that applied to full-length reads could not be performed. Sequences were annotated with PyIR, a Python wrapper for IgBLAST v1.9, and V/J genes and CDR3 were assigned using IMGT germline references. Reads were filtered out if the reads had weak V/J assignments (E-value above 1e-6), no CDR3, stop codons, out-of-frame junctions, or ambiguous translated residues. A V3J clonotype was defined by an identical inferred V gene, J gene, and CDR3 amino acid sequence. To compute the percentage overlap between repertoires, the number of shared unique clonotypes was divided by the size of the smaller repertoire. Three approaches were used to assess repertoire richness: RTK rarefaction, the Chao1 estimator, and Recon v2.1 estimates of unobserved clonotypes. For all TCRbeta clonotypes obtained by the gDNA method from a few donors, generation probabilities were computed with OLGA. Imported from immuneACCESS, the table was reduced by TCRdb to in-frame sequences with V and J called. These copies leave out some clones; in studies compared against another copy, an unresolved V gene accounts for under half, and the cause of the remainder is not known. From that table come the V and J calls and clone size; the DNA was used to work out D and trimming. A total of 2 million to 2.5 million clones appear in this sample, approximately 94% of them only once. The ten largest account for 0.13% of the sample.

This chain joins TRBV30 to TRBJ2-3, and 8 junctional nucleotides match TRBD2. This TCR came from a man younger than 30 in good health. Sequencing was carried out using naive CD4+ T cells sorted from blood. According to the study, the label for this sample's cell subset or site signals: CD45RA+ positively selected. CDR3 loop: CAWSAGLGGTDTQYF. The bases are TGTGCCTGGAGTGCGGGACTAGGCGGTACAGATACGCAGTATTTT.